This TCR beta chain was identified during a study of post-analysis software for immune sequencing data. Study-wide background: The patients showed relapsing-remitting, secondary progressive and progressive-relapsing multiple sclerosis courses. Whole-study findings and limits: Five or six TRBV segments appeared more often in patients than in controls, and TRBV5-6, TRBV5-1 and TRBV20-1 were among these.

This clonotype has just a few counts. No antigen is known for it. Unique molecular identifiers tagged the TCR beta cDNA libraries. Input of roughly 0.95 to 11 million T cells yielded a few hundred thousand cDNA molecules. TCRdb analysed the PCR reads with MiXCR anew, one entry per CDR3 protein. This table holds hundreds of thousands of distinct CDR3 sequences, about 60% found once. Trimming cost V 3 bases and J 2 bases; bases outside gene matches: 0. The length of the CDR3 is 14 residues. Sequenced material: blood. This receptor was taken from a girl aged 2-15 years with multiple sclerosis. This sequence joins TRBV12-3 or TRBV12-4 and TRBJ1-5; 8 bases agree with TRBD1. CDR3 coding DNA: TGTGCCAGCAGTTTGACAGGGGGCAATCAGCCCCAGCATTTT. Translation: CASSLTGGNQPQHF.